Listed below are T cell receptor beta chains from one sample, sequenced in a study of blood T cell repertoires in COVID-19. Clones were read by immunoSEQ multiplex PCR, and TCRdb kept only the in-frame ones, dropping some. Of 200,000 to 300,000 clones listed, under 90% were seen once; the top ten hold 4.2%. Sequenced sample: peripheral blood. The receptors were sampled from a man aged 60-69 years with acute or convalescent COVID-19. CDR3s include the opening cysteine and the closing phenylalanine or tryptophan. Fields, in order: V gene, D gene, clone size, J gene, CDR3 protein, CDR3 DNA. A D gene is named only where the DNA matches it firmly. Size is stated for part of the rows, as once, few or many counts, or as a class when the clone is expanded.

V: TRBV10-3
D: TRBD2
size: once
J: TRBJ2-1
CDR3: CAISKLAGEKNNYNEQFF
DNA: TGTGCCATCAGTAAACTAGCGGGGGAAAAAAATAACTACAATGAGCAGTTCTTC

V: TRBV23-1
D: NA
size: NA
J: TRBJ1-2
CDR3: CASSQGRGYGYTF
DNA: TGCGCCAGCAGTCAGGGCAGGGGCTATGGCTACACCTTC

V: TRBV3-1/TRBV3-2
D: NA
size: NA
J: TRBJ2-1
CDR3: CASSLQDNEQFF
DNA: TGTGCCAGCAGTTTACAGGACAATGAGCAGTTCTTC

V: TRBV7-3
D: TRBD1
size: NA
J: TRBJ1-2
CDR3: CASSLGTGLRGYTF
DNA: TGTGCCAGCAGCTTAGGGACAGGACTTCGGGGCTACACCTTC

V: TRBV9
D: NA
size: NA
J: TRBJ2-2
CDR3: CASSVLSGTGELFF
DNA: TGTGCCAGCAGCGTCCTCAGTGGCACCGGGGAGCTGTTTTTT

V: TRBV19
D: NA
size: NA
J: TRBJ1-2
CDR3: CASIPPGRRDLGYTF
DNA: TGTGCCAGTATCCCCCCCGGACGGCGGGATTTGGGCTACACCTTC

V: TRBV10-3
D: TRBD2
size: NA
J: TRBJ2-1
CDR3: CAISPTTSGNYNEQFF
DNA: TGTGCCATCAGCCCCACGACTAGCGGGAACTACAATGAGCAGTTCTTC

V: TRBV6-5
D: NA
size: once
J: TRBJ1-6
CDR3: CASSESNSPLHF
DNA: TGTGCCAGCAGCGAGAGTAATTCACCCCTCCACTTT

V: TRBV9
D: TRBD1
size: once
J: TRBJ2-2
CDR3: CASSGQGSPRGGELFF
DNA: TGTGCCAGCAGCGGACAGGGGAGTCCACGAGGCGGGGAGCTGTTTTTT

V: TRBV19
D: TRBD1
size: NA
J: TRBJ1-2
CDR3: CASSTTGAGGYGYTF
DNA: TGTGCCAGTAGTACGACAGGGGCTGGGGGCTATGGCTACACCTTC

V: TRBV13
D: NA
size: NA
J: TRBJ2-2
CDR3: CASSLRGFGGELFF
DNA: TGTGCCAGCAGCTTGAGGGGGTTTGGCGGGGAGCTGTTTTTT

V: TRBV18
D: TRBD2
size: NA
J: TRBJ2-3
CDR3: CASSPLGWTSGGSDTQYF
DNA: TGTGCCAGCTCACCCCTGGGTTGGACTAGCGGTGGGTCAGATACGCAGTATTTT

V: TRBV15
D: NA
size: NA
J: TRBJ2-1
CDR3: CATSRDSRGDEQFF
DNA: TGTGCCACCAGCAGAGACTCCAGGGGGGATGAGCAGTTCTTC

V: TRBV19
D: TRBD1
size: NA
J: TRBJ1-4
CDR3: CASSMGLTGATNEKLFF
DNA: TGTGCCAGTAGTATGGGGCTAACAGGGGCCACTAATGAAAAACTGTTTTTT

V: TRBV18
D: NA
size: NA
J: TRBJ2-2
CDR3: CASSHASGHTGELFF
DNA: TGTGCCAGCTCACATGCCTCTGGCCACACCGGGGAGCTGTTTTTT

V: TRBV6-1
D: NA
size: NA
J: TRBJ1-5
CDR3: CASSEGTGSSNQPQHF
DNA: TGTGCCAGCAGTGAAGGAACAGGGAGTAGCAATCAGCCCCAGCATTTT

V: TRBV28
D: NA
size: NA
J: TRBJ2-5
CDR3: CASSFSSMETQYF
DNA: TGTGCCAGCAGTTTTTCATCCATGGAGACCCAGTACTTC

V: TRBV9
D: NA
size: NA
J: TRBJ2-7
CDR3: CASSARQDTFYEQYF
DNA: TGTGCCAGCAGCGCCCGACAGGATACCTTTTACGAGCAGTACTTC

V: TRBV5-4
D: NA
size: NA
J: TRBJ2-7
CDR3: CASSLDGEQYF
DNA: TGTGCCAGCAGCTTGGACGGCGAGCAGTACTTC

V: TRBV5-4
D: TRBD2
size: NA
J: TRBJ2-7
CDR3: CASGDMREGLYEQYF
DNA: TGTGCCAGCGGGGATATGAGGGAGGGCCTCTACGAGCAGTACTTC

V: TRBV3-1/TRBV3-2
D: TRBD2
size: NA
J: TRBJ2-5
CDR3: CASSDLRGAQYF
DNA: TGTGCCAGCAGCGATCTCCGGGGGGCCCAGTACTTC

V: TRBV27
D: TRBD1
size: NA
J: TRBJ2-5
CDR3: CASSPWHRGRIRETQYF
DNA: TGTGCCAGCAGTCCCTGGCACAGGGGGAGAATAAGGGAGACCCAGTACTTC

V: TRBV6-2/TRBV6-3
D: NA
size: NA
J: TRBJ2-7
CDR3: CASSYYGATYEQYF
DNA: TGTGCCAGCAGTTACTACGGAGCCACCTACGAGCAGTACTTC

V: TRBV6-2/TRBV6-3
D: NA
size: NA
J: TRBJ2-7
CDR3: CASSYSVRGSYEQYF
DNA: TGTGCCAGCAGTTATAGCGTCCGGGGGTCCTACGAGCAGTACTTC

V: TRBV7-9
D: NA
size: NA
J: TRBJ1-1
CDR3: CASSFGTNTEAFF
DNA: TGTGCCAGCAGCTTTGGGACAAACACTGAAGCTTTCTTT

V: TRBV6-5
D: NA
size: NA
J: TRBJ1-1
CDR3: CASIRGDTEAFF
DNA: TGTGCCAGCATACGGGGTGACACTGAAGCTTTCTTT

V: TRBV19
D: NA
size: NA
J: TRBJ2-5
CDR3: CASSIHGVQETQYF
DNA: TGTGCCAGTAGTATTCACGGGGTCCAAGAGACCCAGTACTTC

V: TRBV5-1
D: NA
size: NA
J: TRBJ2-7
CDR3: CASSFNRDHEQYF
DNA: TGCGCCAGCAGCTTCAACAGGGACCACGAGCAGTACTTC

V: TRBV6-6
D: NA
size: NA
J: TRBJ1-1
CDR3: CASGESWAEAFF
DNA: TGTGCCAGCGGGGAGAGTTGGGCTGAAGCTTTCTTT

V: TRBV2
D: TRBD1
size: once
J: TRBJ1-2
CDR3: CASSVETGANYGYTF
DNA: TGTGCCAGCAGTGTCGAGACAGGGGCGAACTATGGCTACACCTTC

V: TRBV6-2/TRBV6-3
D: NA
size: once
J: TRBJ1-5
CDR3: CASSYGAGLLRSNQPQHF
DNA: TGTGCCAGCAGTTACGGGGCAGGGTTGCTTCGGAGCAATCAGCCCCAGCATTTT

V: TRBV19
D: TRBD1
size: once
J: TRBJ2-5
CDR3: CASSRGQRVGTQYF
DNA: TGTGCCAGTAGTAGGGGACAGCGCGTTGGGACCCAGTACTTC

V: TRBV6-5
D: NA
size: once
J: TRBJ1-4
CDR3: CASRSWAGKLFF
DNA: TGTGCCAGCAGAAGTTGGGCCGGAAAACTGTTTTTT

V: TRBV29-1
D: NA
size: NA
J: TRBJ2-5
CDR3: CSVEAFGLGQETQYF
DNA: TGCAGCGTTGAAGCCTTCGGACTTGGCCAAGAGACCCAGTACTTC

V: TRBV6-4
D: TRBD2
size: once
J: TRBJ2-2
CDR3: CASSEGGLAGVAGELFF
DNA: TGTGCCAGCAGTGAAGGGGGACTAGCGGGAGTCGCCGGGGAGCTGTTTTTT

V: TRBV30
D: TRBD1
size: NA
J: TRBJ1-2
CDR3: CAWSWVRGRLDYGYTF
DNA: TGTGCCTGGAGTTGGGTGAGGGGGCGTTTGGACTATGGCTACACCTTC

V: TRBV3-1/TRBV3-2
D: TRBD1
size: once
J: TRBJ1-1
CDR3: CASSRQGQALNTEAFF
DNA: TGTGCCAGCAGTCGACAGGGACAGGCTTTGAACACTGAAGCTTTCTTT

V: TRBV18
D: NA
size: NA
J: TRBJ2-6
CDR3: CASSPLIFQGRSGANVLTF
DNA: TGTGCCAGCTCACCCTTAATATTTCAGGGCCGGTCTGGGGCCAACGTCCTGACTTTC

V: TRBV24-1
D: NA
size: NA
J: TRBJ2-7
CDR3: CATSDLEVSSYEQYF
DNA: TGTGCCACCAGTGATTTAGAGGTAAGCTCCTACGAGCAGTACTTC

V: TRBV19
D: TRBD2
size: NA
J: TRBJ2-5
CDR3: CASRGLAGGWEETQYF
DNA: TGTGCCAGTAGGGGACTAGCGGGGGGCTGGGAGGAGACCCAGTACTTC

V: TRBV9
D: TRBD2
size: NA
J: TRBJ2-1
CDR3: CASSVAGGANNEQFF
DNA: TGTGCCAGCAGCGTAGCGGGAGGGGCCAACAATGAGCAGTTCTTC

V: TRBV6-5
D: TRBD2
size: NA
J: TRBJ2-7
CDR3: CASSYPWTSGTYEQYF
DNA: TGTGCCAGCAGTTACCCGTGGACTAGCGGTACTTACGAGCAGTACTTC

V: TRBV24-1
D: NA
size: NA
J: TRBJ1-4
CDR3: CATRGRSSRREKLFF
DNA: TGTGCCACCAGGGGGAGGAGTTCCCGGCGTGAAAAACTGTTTTTT

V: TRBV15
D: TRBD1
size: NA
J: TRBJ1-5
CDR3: CATSSGQGRYQPQHF
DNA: TGTGCCACCAGCAGTGGACAGGGGCGTTATCAGCCCCAGCATTTT

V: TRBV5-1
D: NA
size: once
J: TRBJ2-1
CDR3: CASSQTPSAYNEQFF
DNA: TGCGCCAGCAGCCAAACACCCTCCGCCTACAATGAGCAGTTCTTC

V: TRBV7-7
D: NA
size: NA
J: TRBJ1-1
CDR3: CASSFGGSTGMNTEAFF
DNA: TGTGCTAGCAGCTTTGGGGGGAGCACGGGCATGAACACTGAAGCTTTCTTT

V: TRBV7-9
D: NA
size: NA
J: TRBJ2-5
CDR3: CASSLGAGRKTQYF
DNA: TGTGCCAGCAGCTTAGGAGCAGGGAGGAAGACCCAGTACTTC